The 10 T cell receptor beta chains in this list originate from one sample, sequenced in a study of early T cells in non-severe SARS-CoV-2 infection. From the 5' RACE reads, TCRdb called clonotypes with MiXCR, one entry per CDR3 protein. The repertoire holds approximately 57,000 distinct CDR3 sequences, with under 15% as singletons. Specimen: whole blood. The receptors here all came from an adult who was a healthcare worker with PCR-confirmed SARS-CoV-2 infection or an uninfected control (not recorded which).

Concerning this clonotype itself: One junction end disagrees with the germline gene, perhaps due to a read error. The J gene is TRBJ1-1, the V gene TRBV7-9; D is perhaps TRBD1 (5 bases). Germline-derived CDR1 and CDR2 are SEHNR and FQNEAQ (reference sequence). The CDR3 runs 14 residues. CDR3 in amino acids: CTSSLATGPSEAFF. CDR3 nucleotides: TGTACCAGCAGCTTAGCCACAGGACCCTCTGAAGCTTTCTTT.

The chain couples TRBV7-6 to TRBJ2-6; TRBD1 matches at 10 bases. Germline CDR1 reads SGHVS; CDR2 reads FNYEAQ. With 5 bases clipped from V and 4 bases from J, the junction kept 8 bases outside the gene matches. This CDR3 spans 17 amino acids. CDR3 region: CASSPRDRGTGANVLTF. In DNA form, the CDR3 reads TGTGCCAGCAGCCCCCGGGACAGGGGAACCGGGGCCAACGTCCTGACTTTC.

This clonotype was recorded many times. This sequence joins TRBV11-2 and TRBJ2-7, with D possibly being TRBD1 (6 bases). V dropped 3 bases and J dropped 4 bases, with 10 bases sitting between them. Germline CDR1 SGHAT, CDR2 FQNNGV. This CDR3 contains 13 residues. This CDR3 reads CASSFGTLYEQYF. In DNA, the CDR3 is TGTGCCAGCAGCTTCGGGACACTTTACGAGCAGTACTTC.

This clonotype was recorded many times. This chain links TRBV7-2 with TRBJ1-2, with TRBD1 matching 8 bases. There are 16 residues in the CDR3. Losses at the gene ends were 1 base for V and 3 bases for J; bases not matched to a gene: 7. Germline lookup yields CDR1 SGHTA and CDR2 FQGNSA. The DNA of the CDR3 is TGTGCCAGCAGCTTAGGTCGACAGGGGTTGTACTATGGCTACACCTTC. It yields the protein CASSLGRQGLYYGYTF.

The CDR3 protein is CASSLKSEKLFF. Here the CDR3 DNA reads TGTGCCAGCAGTTTAAAGAGTGAAAAACTGTTTTTT. This chain uses TRBV12-3 or TRBV12-4 with TRBJ1-4, with D hard to call. The CDR3 is 12 residues long. V shed 2 bases and J shed 7 bases, with 5 bases lying between them.

The chain carries TRBV18 and TRBJ1-1; D uncertain. The CDR3 runs 15 residues. V lost 3 bases, J lost 3 bases, and 14 bases lay in between. Germline V CDR1 and CDR2: KGHSH, LQKENI. This CDR3 is CASSPPGGYHTEAFF. CDR3 DNA sequence: TGTGCCAGCTCACCGCCCGGCGGATACCACACTGAAGCTTTCTTT. Looking up the rest from reference TRBV18 and TRBJ1-1 gives the full variable domain: NAGVMQNPRHLVRRRGQEARLRCSPMKGHSHVYWYRQLPEEGLKFMVYLQKENIIDESGMPKERFSAEFPKEGPSILRIQQVVRGDSAAYFCASSPPGGYHTEAFFGQGTRLTVV.

This CDR3 reads CASGSGGGWRQYF. CDR3 DNA sequence: TGTGCCAGCGGGAGCGGGGGCGGGTGGAGGCAGTATTTT. The V call is TRBV27, the J call TRBJ2-3; 8 positions match TRBD2. The J segment lost 11 bases and the V segment lost 8 bases, leaving 12 bases of the junction unmatched. From germline, CDR1 is MNHEY and CDR2 SMNVEV (reference sequence). CDR3 length: 13 residues.

The V and J genes are TRBV10-2 and TRBJ2-7; 13 positions match TRBD2. The CDR3 runs to 16 residues. The germline CDR1 and CDR2 sequences are WSHSY and SAAADI. V lost 2 bases and J lost 3; bases outside the gene matches: 4. DNA of the CDR3: TGCGCCAGCAGTGAGCCTCGACTAGCGGGGGGCTACGAGCAGTACTTC. Amino acids: CASSEPRLAGGYEQYF.

The chain uses TRBV2 and TRBJ2-6, with D tentatively TRBD1 (6 bases). Germline-derived CDR1 and CDR2 are SNHLY and FYNNEI. The length of the CDR3 is 16 residues. V shed 8 bases and J shed 3 bases, with 17 bases lying between them. CDR3 loop: CASGPTGILGANVLTF. CDR3 nucleotides: TGTGCCAGCGGACCCACAGGGATTCTTGGGGCCAACGTCCTGACTTTC. The full variable domain, rest sourced from reference TRBV2 and TRBJ2-6, is EPEVTQTPSHQVTQMGQEVILRCVPISNHLYFYWYRQILGQKVEFLVSFYNNEISEKSEIFDDQFSVERPDGSNFTLKIRSTKLEDSAMYFCASGPTGILGANVLTFGAGSRLTVL.

The chain combines TRBV19 with TRBJ2-3, with TRBD2 matching 8 bases. Germline V CDR1 and CDR2: LNHDA, SQIVND (reference sequence). The J segment lost 2 bases and the V segment lost 10 bases, leaving 5 bases of the junction unmatched. The CDR3 is 13 amino acids. This CDR3 is CAIGLANTDTQYF. The CDR3 DNA reads as TGTGCCATAGGACTAGCTAACACAGATACGCAGTATTTT.